These 28 T cell receptor beta chains came from one sample sequenced in a study of T cell responses to AZD1222 COVID-19 vaccine. The protocol was immunoSEQ multiplex PCR, while the TCRdb copy is restricted to in-frame clones and leaves out a portion. The table records 85,000 to 100,000 clones, 65% to 90% of them present only once. Source: peripheral blood, taken on day 0 of AZD1222 vaccination. The source is an adult in good health.

The chain has TRBV19 and TRBJ1-1, with D possibly being TRBD1 (6 bases). The CDR3 loop spans 14 amino acids. Trimming removed 8 bases from V and 1 base from J, with 14 bases in between. The germline V gene has CDR1 LNHDA and CDR2 SQIVND (reference sequence). The CDR3 spells CASDRLGANTEAFF. The CDR3 region has the DNA TGTGCCAGTGACCGCTTGGGGGCGAACACTGAAGCTTTCTTT. Full variable domain (outside the CDR3, taken from reference TRBV19 and TRBJ1-1): DGGITQSPKYLFRKEGQNVTLSCEQNLNHDAMYWYRQDPGQGLRLIYYSQIVNDFQKGDIAEGYSVSREKKESFPLTVTSAQKNPTAFYLCASDRLGANTEAFFGQGTRLTVV.

The gene calls are TRBV29-1 and TRBJ1-5; D may be TRBD1 (5 bases). Trimming cost V 6 bases and J 8 bases, with 11 bases left between them. Germline assignment: CDR1 SQVTM and CDR2 ANQGSEA. The CDR3 runs to 11 residues. The CDR3 spells CSVGGTEPQHF. The CDR3 DNA follows: TGCAGCGTCGGGGGGACGGAGCCCCAGCATTTT.

The rearrangement links TRBV6-5 to TRBJ1-1, with 9 bases identical to TRBD1. The CDR3 consists of 12 residues. Germline-derived CDR1 and CDR2 are MNHEY and SVGAGI. J lost 12 bases, V lost 1 base, and 3 bases had no gene match. CDR3 sequence: CASSYYGTGPFF. The CDR3 DNA reads as TGTGCCAGCAGTTACTACGGGACAGGGCCTTTCTTT.

DNA for the CDR3: TGTGCCAGCAGTACCACCGGGACGGGAGCAGACGAGCAGTACTTC. Translation: CASSTTGTGADEQYF. The chain has TRBV6-2 or TRBV6-3 and TRBJ2-7; maybe TRBD2 (6 bases). V lost 5 bases, J lost 5 bases, and 19 bases lay in between. This CDR3 is built from 15 residues. Germline V gene lookup returns CDR1 MNHEY and CDR2 SVGEGT.

The chain couples TRBV11-2 to TRBJ2-2, with D possibly TRBD2 on 5 matching bases. CDR3 length equals 15 residues. Germline-derived CDR1 and CDR2 are SGHAT and FQNNGV. V lost 5 bases, J lost 5 bases, and 15 bases lay in between. CDR3 sequence (DNA): TGTGCCAGCAGCCGGGCCCTAACGGGGACCGGGGAGCTGTTTTTT. Protein product: CASSRALTGTGELFF.

This clone came up a few times. The V and J genes are TRBV2 and TRBJ2-6; D unclear. The V end was cut by 1 base, the J end by 2 bases, with 9 bases between. The CDR3 has 16 amino acids. Germline V gene sequence: CDR1 SNHLY, CDR2 FYNNEI. CDR3 DNA: TGTGCCAGCAGTGAAGGCCTTAAGGCTGGGGCCAACGTCCTGACTTTC. Its protein product is CASSEGLKAGANVLTF.

The chain recombines TRBV12-2 with TRBJ1-5; TRBD1, the table's D call, was not compared with the DNA. TRBV12-2 corresponds to a pseudogene. The CDR3 extends over 15 amino acids. CDR3: CASLAWGRTNQPQHF. The CDR3 DNA is TGTGCAAGTCTCGCTTGGGGCAGAACCAATCAGCCCCAGCATTTT.

This rearrangement joins TRBV3-1 (or the pseudogene TRBV3-2) to TRBJ1-1; 7 nucleotides align to TRBD1. This CDR3 has 13 amino acids. V was clipped by 3 bases and J by 7 bases; unmatched bases: 5. Per the germline V gene, CDR1 is LGHDT and CDR2 is YNNKEL (reference sequence). The CDR3 bases are TGTGCCAGCAGCCACGGACAGGCCCGTGAAGCTTTCTTT. This gives the protein CASSHGQAREAFF.

The count of this clone is one. This chain uses TRBV7-2 with TRBJ2-7; 10 nucleotides agree with TRBD2. The V and J ends lost 4 bases and 3 bases, in that order; junction bases with no gene match: 6. CDR3 length equals 15 residues. Germline CDR1 SGHTA, CDR2 FQGNSA. The CDR3 DNA follows: TGTGCCAGCAGCTCCGGGGTAGCGGGAGGCTACGAGCAGTACTTC. This codes for CASSSGVAGGYEQYF. The whole variable domain, filled in from reference TRBV7-2 and TRBJ2-7, reads GAGVSQSPSNKVTEKGKDVELRCDPISGHTALYWYRQSLGQGLEFLIYFQGNSAPDKSGLPSDRFSAERTGGSVSTLTIQRTQQEDSAVYLCASSSGVAGGYEQYFGPGTRLTVT.

This chain connects TRBV5-1 to TRBJ1-6, with D uncertain. The CDR3 loop spans 14 amino acids. Germline lookup yields CDR1 SGHRS and CDR2 YFSETQ. The ends were cut back, 0 bases at V and 6 bases at J, with 7 bases in the middle. This CDR3 reads CASSLEESNSPLHF. In DNA form, the CDR3 reads TGCGCCAGCAGCTTGGAAGAGAGTAATTCACCCCTCCACTTT.

The chain couples TRBV20-1 to TRBJ2-1; D is possibly TRBD2 (6 bases). This CDR3 comprises 12 residues. Trimming shortened V by 3 bases and J by 12 bases, and 15 bases separated the two germline ends. Germline V gene data show CDR1 as DFQATT and CDR2 as SNEGSKA (reference sequence). The CDR3 sequence is CSASPGGGRQFF. Written as DNA, the CDR3 is TGCAGTGCTAGTCCCGGGGGAGGTAGGCAGTTCTTC.

The chain employs TRBV6-2 or TRBV6-3 and TRBJ2-7; 8 nucleotides line up with TRBD2. The CDR3 runs to 18 residues. V trimming: 5 bases; J trimming: 1 base; junction bases outside the gene matches: 16. The V gene's germline CDR1 is MNHEY and CDR2 SVGEGT. CDR3 protein: CASSTTTKTSETSYEQYF. The CDR3, as DNA: TGTGCCAGCAGTACTACCACAAAGACTAGCGAGACTTCCTACGAGCAGTACTTC.

This chain joins TRBV4-2 and TRBJ2-6, with D hard to call. The germline CDR1 and CDR2 sequences are LGHNA and YNFKEQ. The CDR3 length is 16 residues. V lost 0 bases and J 0 bases, leaving 6 bases between the germline ends. Written as DNA, the CDR3 is TGTGCCAGCAGCCAAGAAGAAAGCTCTGGGGCCAACGTCCTGACTTTC. Translated: CASSQEESSGANVLTF.

This chain uses TRBV6-4 with TRBJ1-2; tentative D call: TRBD1 (5 bases). V was trimmed by 0 bases and J by 6 bases, leaving 11 bases between them. Germline V gene sequence: CDR1 MRHNA, CDR2 SNTAGT. The CDR3 consists of 14 residues. CDR3 loop: CASSDSWGNHGYTF. For the CDR3, the DNA is TGTGCCAGCAGTGACTCTTGGGGGAACCATGGCTACACCTTC.

The rearrangement joins TRBV29-1 to TRBJ1-1, with D possibly being TRBD1 (6 bases). The ends were cut back, 8 bases at V and 6 bases at J, with 19 bases in the middle. The germline CDR1 and CDR2 sequences are SQVTM and ANQGSEA. The CDR3 runs 13 residues. The CDR3, as DNA: TGCAGCTCAGCAGGACAGTCAAACGCTGAAGCTTTCTTT. Encoded protein: CSSAGQSNAEAFF.

The chain couples TRBV5-1 to TRBJ2-3; 9 bases agree with TRBD1. V lost 0 bases, J lost 2 bases, and 4 bases stayed unmatched. The germline V gene has CDR1 SGHRS and CDR2 YFSETQ. CDR3 size: 16 residues. CDR3 in amino acids: CASSLGTGVVTDTQYF. CDR3 bases: TGCGCCAGCAGCTTGGGGACAGGGGTGGTCACAGATACGCAGTATTTT.

V and J are TRBV30 and TRBJ1-1, with D unclear. CDR3 length: 11 amino acids. V was trimmed by 6 bases and J by 1 base, leaving 6 bases between them. Per the germline V gene, CDR1 is GTSNPN and CDR2 is SVGIG (reference sequence). As DNA, the CDR3 is TGTGCCTGTGAACGGAACACTGAAGCTTTCTTT. Amino acid sequence: CACERNTEAFF. The full variable domain, its missing parts supplied by reference TRBV30 and TRBJ1-1, is SQTIHQWPATLVQPVGSPLSLECTVEGTSNPNLYWYRQAAGRGLQLLFYSVGIGQISSEVPQNLSASRPQDRQFILSSKKLLLSDSGFYLCACERNTEAFFGQGTRLTVV.

This clone was seen only a few times. The V and J genes are TRBV5-1 and TRBJ1-3; TRBD1 aligns across 8 bases. V trimming: 0 bases; J trimming: 8 bases; junction bases outside the gene matches: 1. In germline, CDR1 is SGHRS, CDR2 YFSETQ. The CDR3 totals 13 residues. CDR3 nucleotide sequence: TGCGCCAGCAGCTTGGACAGGGGGGACACCATATATTTT. Protein product: CASSLDRGDTIYF.

This sequence joins TRBV19 and TRBJ1-2, with a tentative D call TRBD1 (6 bases). V lost 3 bases and J lost 9, with 20 bases in between. This CDR3 region has 15 residues. Looked up from germline, CDR1 is LNHDA and CDR2 is SQIVND (reference sequence). The CDR3 sequence: CASSMFRGQEIRYTF. For the CDR3, the DNA is TGTGCCAGTAGTATGTTCAGGGGTCAGGAGATTCGCTACACCTTC.

This clone was observed a handful of times. The V call is TRBV7-8, the J call TRBJ2-5, with D perhaps TRBD2 (5 bases). V was cut by 3 bases and J by 2 bases, with 19 bases left in between. CDR1 SGHVS and CDR2 FQNEAQ come from the germline V gene. This CDR3 is 17 amino acids long. CDR3 DNA: TGTGCCAGCAGCTTCCGAACGGAGGTAGACCCGCAAGAGACCCAGTACTTC. Residues: CASSFRTEVDPQETQYF.

As DNA, the CDR3 is TGTGCCAGCTCACCGGGAGGGGAGGCGCAGACCCAGTACTTC. Residues: CASSPGGEAQTQYF. The chain combines TRBV18 with TRBJ2-5, with 7 bases lining up with TRBD2. Germline loops: CDR1 KGHSH, CDR2 LQKENI. Trimming took 3 bases from V and 6 from J; bases not matched to a gene: 7. The CDR3 has 14 amino acids. The variable domain in full, completed from reference TRBV18 and TRBJ2-5, reads NAGVMQNPRHLVRRRGQEARLRCSPMKGHSHVYWYRQLPEEGLKFMVYLQKENIIDESGMPKERFSAEFPKEGPSILRIQQVVRGDSAAYFCASSPGGEAQTQYFGPGTRLLVL.

This chain uses TRBV2 with TRBJ2-7; 9 bases align to TRBD1. Trimming took 1 base from V and 2 from J; bases not matched to a gene: 0. This CDR3 region has 14 residues. Per the germline V gene, CDR1 is SNHLY and CDR2 is FYNNEI. The CDR3 bases are TGTGCCAGCAGTGAAGGACAGGGGGCCTACGAGCAGTACTTC. Protein sequence: CASSEGQGAYEQYF.

The V call is TRBV7-3, the J call TRBJ1-4; TRBD1 aligns across 7 bases. The CDR3 extends over 14 amino acids. Germline assignment: CDR1 SGHTA and CDR2 FQGTGA. V dropped 8 bases and J dropped 5; count of bases not matched to a gene: 8. The CDR3 reads CASLGSRGNEKLFF. DNA for the CDR3: TGTGCCAGCTTAGGGTCCAGGGGGAATGAAAAACTGTTTTTT. The whole variable domain, remainder taken from reference TRBV7-3 and TRBJ1-4, is GAGVSQTPSNKVTEKGKYVELRCDPISGHTALYWYRQSLGQGPEFLIYFQGTGAADDSGLPNDRFFAVRPEGSVSTLKIQRTERGDSAVYLCASLGSRGNEKLFFGSGTQLSVL.

The rearrangement uses TRBV18 and TRBJ2-2, with TRBD2 identical over 9 bases. This CDR3 is built from 16 residues. Losses at the gene ends were 3 bases for V and 7 bases for J; bases not matched to a gene: 9. CDR1 is KGHSH and CDR2 is LQKENI in the germline V gene. The CDR3 loop reads CASSPLSGSNGGELFF. CDR3 sequence (DNA): TGTGCCAGCTCACCGCTTAGCGGGAGTAACGGCGGGGAGCTGTTTTTT.

The rearrangement uses TRBV10-1 and TRBJ1-1; D is unclear. This CDR3 has 12 amino acids. Trimming removed 6 bases at V and 5 bases at J, with 10 bases between. Germline CDR1 and CDR2: WNHNN and SYGVQD (reference sequence). The chain's CDR3 is CASRGSTTEAFF. CDR3 bases: TGCGCCAGCAGGGGGTCGACGACTGAAGCTTTCTTT.

CDR3: CASSVVGTGGADGYTF. The CDR3 nucleotides are TGTGCCAGCAGCGTAGTGGGGACAGGGGGCGCGGATGGCTACACCTTC. The chain combines TRBV9 with TRBJ1-2; TRBD1 matches at 12 bases. This CDR3 is 16 amino acids long. V lost 0 bases to trimming and J lost 6 bases; unmatched junction nucleotides: 6. Looked up from germline, CDR1 is SGDLS and CDR2 is YYNGEE.

The V and J genes are TRBV19 and TRBJ1-5; D unresolved. V was shortened by 1 base and J by 7 bases, with 8 bases between the two germline ends. The CDR3 is 13 residues long. Per germline, CDR1 LNHDA and CDR2 SQIVND (reference sequence). Here the CDR3 DNA reads TGTGCCAGTAGTATAGGCAGCCGCCAGCCCCAGCATTTT. This codes for CASSIGSRQPQHF.

A single count supports this clone. The chain is built from TRBV24-1 and TRBJ2-6; the D gene could be TRBD1 or TRBD2 (5 bases each). Looked up from germline, CDR1 is KGHDR and CDR2 is SFDVKD. This CDR3 spans 13 amino acids. V was clipped by 8 bases and J by 7 bases, with 11 bases between them. Here the CDR3 DNA reads TGTGCCACCAATGGGGGAAACGCCAACGTCCTGACTTTC. This codes for CATNGGNANVLTF.